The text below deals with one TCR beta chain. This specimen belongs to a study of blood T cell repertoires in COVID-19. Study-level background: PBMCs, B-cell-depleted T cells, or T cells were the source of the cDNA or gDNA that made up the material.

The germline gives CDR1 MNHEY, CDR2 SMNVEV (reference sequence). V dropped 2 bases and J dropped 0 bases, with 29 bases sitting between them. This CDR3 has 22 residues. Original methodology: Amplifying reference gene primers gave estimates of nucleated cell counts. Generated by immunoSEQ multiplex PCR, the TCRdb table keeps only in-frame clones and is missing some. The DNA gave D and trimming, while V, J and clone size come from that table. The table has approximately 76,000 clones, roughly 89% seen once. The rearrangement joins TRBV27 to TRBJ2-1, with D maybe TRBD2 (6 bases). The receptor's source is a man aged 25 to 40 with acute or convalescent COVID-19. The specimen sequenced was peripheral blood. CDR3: CASSLRFWRLELTYHSYNEQFF. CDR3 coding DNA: TGTGCCAGCAGTTTAAGGTTTTGGAGACTAGAGCTAACTTACCACTCCTACAATGAGCAGTTCTTC.